These 29 T cell receptor beta chains came from one sample sequenced in a study of blood T cell repertoires in COVID-19. The data were produced by immunoSEQ multiplex PCR, yet TCRdb's version contains in-frame clones alone and is incomplete. The table shows fewer than 65,000 clones, with around 78% occurring only once. The sequencing sample was made of peripheral blood. These receptor sequences come from a human donor in a cohort sampled during active COVID-19.

J is TRBJ1-3 and V is TRBV6-2 or TRBV6-3; 7 nucleotides agree with TRBD1. The CDR3 is made up of 15 amino acids. Germline CDR1 is MNHEY and CDR2 is SVGEGT. The trim removed 5 bases at V and 0 bases at J, leaving 4 bases unmatched. CDR3 DNA sequence: TGTGCCAGCAGTGCGGACAGGTTCTCTGGAAACACCATATATTTT. This translates into CASSADRFSGNTIYF.

This chain joins TRBV18 and TRBJ1-2; possibly TRBD1 for D (6 bases). The CDR3 contains 16 residues. Germline V gene data show CDR1 as KGHSH and CDR2 as LQKENI. Between the trimmed V and J ends, which lost 3 bases and 8 bases, there was a span of 22 bases. CDR3 sequence (DNA): TGTGCCAGCTCACCGGCGGGGGGCGCGTATTCGGGCGGCTACACCTTC. The encoded protein is CASSPAGGAYSGGYTF.

The chain carries TRBV30 and TRBJ2-2; TRBD1 is a possible D gene (6 bases). The CDR3 has 14 amino acids. Germline V lookup: CDR1 GTSNPN, CDR2 SVGIG (reference sequence). V was pared by 4 bases and J by 0 bases, with 9 bases between. The CDR3 nucleotides are TGTGCCTGGACGGGACACTCGAACACCGGGGAGCTGTTTTTT. Protein product: CAWTGHSNTGELFF.

V and J are TRBV29-1 and TRBJ1-1; the D is unclear. The length of the CDR3 is 11 residues. The germline gives CDR1 SQVTM, CDR2 ANQGSEA. V lost 7 bases to trimming and J lost 7 bases, with 13 bases between them. CDR3: CSGESRGEAFF. The CDR3 DNA is TGCAGCGGGGAGTCGCGGGGTGAAGCTTTCTTT.

V and J are TRBV5-1 and TRBJ2-3; 9 bases match TRBD1. Trimming cost V 4 bases and J 0 bases; bases outside gene matches: 6. Germline values: CDR1 SGHRS, CDR2 YFSETQ. The CDR3 sequence is 16 residues long. Here the CDR3 DNA reads TGCGCCAGCAGCATGGGACAGGGTACCAGCACAGATACGCAGTATTTT. Encoded protein: CASSMGQGTSTDTQYF.

V and J are TRBV3-1 (or the pseudogene TRBV3-2) and TRBJ2-5, with TRBD2 as a possible D gene (6 bases). The V end lost 1 base, the J end lost 5 bases, and 20 bases lay between the germline ends. Germline V CDR1 and CDR2: LGHDT, YNNKEL (reference sequence). CDR3 size: 17 residues. CDR3 in amino acids: CASSQGRGRRVGETQYF. CDR3 nucleotides: TGTGCCAGCAGCCAAGGCCGGGGACGGAGGGTTGGGGAGACCCAGTACTTC.

This rearrangement joins TRBV7-2 to TRBJ1-2; 8 bases align to TRBD1. The CDR3 covers 18 residues. Trimming removed 4 bases from V and 0 bases from J; junction bases left unmatched: 13. CDR1 is SGHTA, CDR2 FQGNSA, per germline. This CDR3 reads CASSSARGLSRTNYGYTF. CDR3 DNA sequence: TGTGCCAGCAGCTCTGCCAGGGGGCTGAGTCGCACTAACTATGGCTACACCTTC.

This chain joins TRBV4-3 and TRBJ1-2; the match to TRBD1 covers 9 bases. This CDR3 region has 15 residues. Per the germline V gene, CDR1 is LGHNA and CDR2 is YSLEER. The J segment lost 7 bases and the V segment lost 1 base, leaving 7 bases of the junction unmatched. The CDR3 DNA reads TGCGCCAGCAGCCAAGCCGGGACAGGGAAGAGTGGCTACACCTTC. Its protein is CASSQAGTGKSGYTF.

J is TRBJ2-5 and V is TRBV6-5, with D perhaps TRBD2 (7 bases). V was shortened by 8 bases and J by 7 bases, with 20 bases between the two germline ends. Germline loops: CDR1 MNHEY, CDR2 SVGAGI. The CDR3 spans 14 residues. CDR3 region: CASHGGGSVGTQYF. As DNA, the CDR3 is TGTGCCAGCCATGGGGGGGGCTCGGTCGGGACCCAGTACTTC.

The chain combines TRBV7-8 with TRBJ1-6; 9 positions match TRBD1. The CDR3 spans 14 residues. The V gene end was trimmed by 4 bases and the J gene end by 9 bases; junction bases not matched to a gene: 4. CDR1 is SGHVS, CDR2 FQNEAQ, per germline. CDR3: CASSSGQGVSPLHF. CDR3 nucleotide sequence: TGTGCCAGCAGCTCGGGACAGGGAGTTTCACCCCTCCACTTT.

The rearrangement uses TRBV3-1 (or the pseudogene TRBV3-2) and TRBJ1-1, with D perhaps TRBD1 (6 bases). Trimming took 3 bases from V and 8 from J, leaving 7 bases between them. Germline lookup yields CDR1 LGHDT and CDR2 YNNKEL (reference sequence). This CDR3 is built from 11 residues. The CDR3 nucleotides are TGTGCCAGCAGCCATAGGGGGGAAGCTTTCTTT. It yields the protein CASSHRGEAFF.

The rearrangement uses TRBV27 and TRBJ1-6; no firm D call. The V end was cut by 4 bases, the J end by 0 bases, with 19 bases between. Germline V lookup: CDR1 MNHEY, CDR2 SMNVEV (reference sequence). The CDR3 spans 19 residues. This CDR3 reads CASSWAGAGGRSYNSPLHF. CDR3 DNA: TGTGCCAGCAGTTGGGCAGGAGCGGGCGGGCGCTCCTATAATTCACCCCTCCACTTT.

CDR3 nucleotide sequence: TGTGCCAGCAGCGTGCGACTAGACGGGGAGCTGTTTTTT. Residues: CASSVRLDGELFF. The chain is built from TRBV9 and TRBJ2-2; TRBD2 might be the D (6 bases). The V gene lost 2 bases and the J gene lost 7 bases, with 9 bases spanning the gap. Germline values: CDR1 SGDLS, CDR2 YYNGEE. CDR3 size: 13 residues.

The V gene is TRBV21-1, the J gene TRBJ1-1; the table's D call of TRBD1 was not tested on the DNA. TRBV21-1 is termed a pseudogene. This CDR3 has 13 residues. The CDR3 region has the DNA TGTGCCAGCAGCATACGACATCCCCCTGAAGCTTTCTTT. Translating it yields CASSIRHPPEAFF.

The V and J genes are TRBV30 and TRBJ1-1; the D gene is possibly TRBD1 (5 bases). Trimming pared 0 bases from V and 1 base from J, leaving 15 bases between. CDR3 length equals 16 residues. The germline V gene has CDR1 GTSNPN and CDR2 SVGIG (reference sequence). DNA for the CDR3: TGTGCCTGGAGTGTACGGATGACAGCGACGAACACTGAAGCTTTCTTT. Its translation: CAWSVRMTATNTEAFF.

The V and J genes are TRBV4-3 and TRBJ1-4; D gene uncertain. The CDR3 extends over 14 amino acids. The germline V gene encodes CDR1 LGHNA and CDR2 YSLEER. Trimming pared 0 bases from V and 15 bases from J, leaving 17 bases between. DNA for the CDR3: TGCGCCAGCAGCCAAGAAACAGATAGAAAAAGGATGTTTTTT. This translates into CASSQETDRKRMFF.

V usage is TRBV27 and J usage is TRBJ1-2; D possibly corresponds to TRBD1 (5 bases). The germline gives CDR1 MNHEY, CDR2 SMNVEV (reference sequence). Between the trimmed V and J ends, which lost 4 bases and 4 bases, there was a span of 13 bases. The CDR3 consists of 14 residues. CDR3: CASSYGGYSYGYTF. CDR3 in DNA: TGTGCCAGCAGTTATGGGGGGTATAGCTATGGCTACACCTTC.

This sequence joins TRBV6-1 and TRBJ1-2; D not certain. The CDR3 spans 12 residues. The germline gives CDR1 MNHNS, CDR2 SASEGT. Trimming cost V 2 bases and J 6 bases, with 7 bases left between them. The CDR3 DNA sequence: TGTGCCAGCAGTGAACTAGGTGATGGCTACACCTTC. It is translated as CASSELGDGYTF.

This clone was observed a single time. The genes are TRBV3-1 (or the pseudogene TRBV3-2) and TRBJ2-7; D gene ambiguous. This CDR3 comprises 15 residues. The V end was cut by 3 bases, the J end by 4 bases, with 16 bases between. The germline V gene encodes CDR1 LGHDT and CDR2 YNNKEL (reference sequence). Here the CDR3 reads CASSQGHPRVYEQYF. The CDR3 DNA reads TGTGCCAGCAGCCAGGGCCACCCGAGAGTTTACGAGCAGTACTTC.

This clone has a handful of counts. The J gene is TRBJ2-3, the V gene TRBV7-6, with a tentative D call TRBD1 (6 bases). Trimming stripped 8 bases from V and 2 bases from J, with 17 bases between. The CDR3 loop spans 15 amino acids. Germline CDR1 and CDR2: SGHVS and FNYEAQ. This CDR3 reads CASGQGSTHTDTQYF. The CDR3 nucleotides are TGTGCCAGCGGGCAGGGGTCAACCCACACAGATACGCAGTATTTT.

The chain joins TRBV2 to TRBJ2-5; 8 nucleotides match TRBD1. Trimming removed 7 bases from V and 5 bases from J; junction bases left unmatched: 6. The CDR3 loop spans 13 amino acids. Germline V gene data show CDR1 as SNHLY and CDR2 as FYNNEI. In nucleotides, the CDR3 is TGTGCCAGCACCGGACAGGGTGAGGAGACCCAGTACTTC. Translating gives CASTGQGEETQYF.

The chain carries TRBV3-1 (or the pseudogene TRBV3-2) and TRBJ2-7; 13 nucleotides match TRBD2. Germline V gene lookup returns CDR1 LGHDT and CDR2 YNNKEL (reference sequence). CDR3 length equals 16 residues. V gave up 0 bases and J gave up 2 bases; unmatched junction bases: 1. This CDR3 reads CASSQEGTSGAYEQYF. CDR3 bases: TGTGCCAGCAGCCAAGAGGGGACTAGCGGGGCCTACGAGCAGTACTTC.

V and J are TRBV2 and TRBJ2-1; 7 bases are a match to TRBD1. Losses at the gene ends were 5 bases for V and 6 bases for J; bases not matched to a gene: 7. Germline CDR1 reads SNHLY; CDR2 reads FYNNEI. This CDR3 is built from 14 residues. The CDR3 sequence is CASSPDRVGNEQFF. In DNA, the CDR3 is TGTGCCAGCAGTCCCGACAGGGTCGGCAATGAGCAGTTCTTC.

V gene TRBV7-6 combines with J gene TRBJ2-5, with unresolved D. CDR1 is SGHVS, CDR2 FNYEAQ, per germline. CDR3 length: 15 residues. V lost 1 base, J lost 2 bases, and 11 bases lay in between. The CDR3 sequence is CASSLEVAVQETQYF. Written as DNA, the CDR3 is TGTGCCAGCAGCTTAGAGGTGGCGGTACAAGAGACCCAGTACTTC.

The chain employs TRBV3-1 (or the pseudogene TRBV3-2) and TRBJ2-2, with 9 nucleotides matching TRBD1. The V segment lost 0 bases and the J segment 3 bases; nucleotides outside the gene matches: 17. CDR3 length: 21 residues. CDR1 and CDR2 from the germline V gene are LGHDT and YNNKEL (reference sequence). CDR3: CASSQDCSGTGFVSDTGELFF. In nucleotides, the CDR3 is TGTGCCAGCAGCCAAGATTGCTCCGGGACAGGGTTCGTATCGGACACCGGGGAGCTGTTTTTT.

This rearrangement joins TRBV6-4 to TRBJ2-1; 12 bases are shared with TRBD2. Germline loops: CDR1 MRHNA, CDR2 SNTAGT. The CDR3 contains 15 residues. The V gene end was trimmed by 4 bases and the J gene end by 10 bases; junction bases not matched to a gene: 8. The CDR3, as DNA: TGTGCCAGCAGTGGGACTAGCGGGGCGTTTGGGGAGCAGTTCTTC. Translation gives CASSGTSGAFGEQFF.

This clone showed up just a few times. The chain is built from TRBV18 and TRBJ1-2, with 8 bases fitting TRBD1. The CDR3 sequence is 15 residues long. The germline CDR1 and CDR2 sequences are KGHSH and LQKENI. V lost 5 bases, J lost 2 bases, and 7 bases stayed unmatched. CDR3 in amino acids: CASSEAGGENYGYTF. The CDR3 DNA reads TGTGCCAGCTCAGAGGCAGGGGGCGAGAACTATGGCTACACCTTC.

In DNA form, the CDR3 reads TGCGCCAGCAGCTTGGCCAAAGGGGAAGAGACCCAGTACTTC. Amino acid sequence: CASSLAKGEETQYF. This chain joins TRBV5-1 and TRBJ2-5, with a tentative D call TRBD1 (5 bases). The CDR3 contains 14 residues. CDR1 is SGHRS and CDR2 is YFSETQ in the germline V gene. Between the trimmed V and J ends, which lost 0 bases and 3 bases, there was a span of 9 bases.

The rearrangement links TRBV6-2 or TRBV6-3 to TRBJ2-3; 8 positions agree with TRBD2. CDR3 length: 16 residues. With 2 bases clipped from V and 0 bases from J, the junction kept 4 bases outside the gene matches. Per germline, CDR1 MNHEY and CDR2 SVGEGT. CDR3 amino acids: CASSYGSGVSTDTQYF. For the CDR3, the DNA is TGTGCCAGCAGTTACGGTAGCGGGGTTAGCACAGATACGCAGTATTTT.